This T cell receptor beta chain was documented in a study of blood T cell repertoires in COVID-19. Whole-study context: Sites across the United States, Italy and Spain contributed samples from acute and convalescent COVID-19. The analysed material was cDNA or gDNA that came from T cells, B-cell-depleted T cells, or PBMCs.

In the study's own analysis: Researchers report that nucleated cell counts were estimated from reference gene primer amplification. The table came from immunoSEQ multiplex PCR; TCRdb's copy has only in-frame clones and leaves some out. V and J calls and clone size follow that table, whereas D and trimming were derived from the DNA. Of approximately 160,000 clones detected, approximately 81% appear once; the ten largest clones hold roughly 8.3%. Sequenced input: peripheral blood. The TCR comes from a woman aged 60-75 years with COVID-19, enrolled during active disease.

The CDR3 DNA follows: TGTGCCAGCAGCCAAGATTTGCTGCAGGTTGCGTATGGCTACACCTTC. This sequence encodes CASSQDLLQVAYGYTF. The rearrangement joins TRBV14 to TRBJ1-2; D is unresolved. This CDR3 has 16 amino acids. Germline CDR1 and CDR2: SGHDN and FVKESK. Trimming stripped 0 bases from V and 5 bases from J, with 16 bases between.